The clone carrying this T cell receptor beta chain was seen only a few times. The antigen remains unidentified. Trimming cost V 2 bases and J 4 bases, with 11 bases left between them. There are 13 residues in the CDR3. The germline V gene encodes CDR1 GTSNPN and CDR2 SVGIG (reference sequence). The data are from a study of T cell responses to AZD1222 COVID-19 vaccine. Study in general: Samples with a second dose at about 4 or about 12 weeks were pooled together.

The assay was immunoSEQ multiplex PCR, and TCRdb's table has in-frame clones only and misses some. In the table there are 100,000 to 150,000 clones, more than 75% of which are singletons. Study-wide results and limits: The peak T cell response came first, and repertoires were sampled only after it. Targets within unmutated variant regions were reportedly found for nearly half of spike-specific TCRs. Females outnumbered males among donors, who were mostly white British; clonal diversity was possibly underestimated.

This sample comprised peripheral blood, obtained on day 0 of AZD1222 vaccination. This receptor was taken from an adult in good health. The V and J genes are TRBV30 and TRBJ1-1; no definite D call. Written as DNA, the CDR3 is TGTGCCTGGAGTTATGGCCCGGGCACTGAAGCTTTCTTT. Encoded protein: CAWSYGPGTEAFF.